This T cell receptor (beta chain) was documented in a study of blood T cell repertoires in COVID-19. Study in general: Samples of COVID-19 (acute and convalescent) were obtained from the United States, Italy and Spain.

Profiled with immunoSEQ multiplex PCR; TCRdb holds only in-frame clones, not every one. This repertoire shows 250,000 to 350,000 clones, around 87% found once; its top ten account for 7.8%. Germline V gene sequence: CDR1 SGHVS, CDR2 FQNEAQ. The V end was cut by 5 bases, the J end by 2 bases, with 12 bases between. The CDR3 has 14 amino acids. The sequencing sample was made of peripheral blood. The V and J genes are TRBV7-8 and TRBJ1-2, with D possibly being TRBD1 (5 bases). The sequence derives from a woman in her forties or fifties who had recovered from COVID-19. CDR3 in DNA: TGTGCCAGCAGCCACGCGGGGGACAACTATGGCTACACCTTC. It encodes CASSHAGDNYGYTF.